The subject of this entry is one TCR beta chain. V was shortened by 4 bases and J by 7 bases, with 14 bases between the two germline ends. This CDR3 has 14 residues. Germline V lookup: CDR1 SGHTS, CDR2 YDEGEE. In the source study's methods: Counts of nucleated cells, estimated from reference gene primer amplification, were obtained. Measured with immunoSEQ multiplex PCR; TCRdb has only the in-frame clones, and not every one. From that table come the V and J calls and clone size; the DNA was used to work out D and trimming. The sample shows roughly 130,000 clones, approximately 88% of them seen only once. The sample is drawn from a study of blood T cell repertoires in COVID-19. Study-wide context: Samples taken during acute and convalescent COVID-19 were collected in the United States, Italy and Spain. T cells, B-cell-depleted T cells, or PBMCs supplied cDNA or gDNA.

This chain connects TRBV5-8 to TRBJ1-4, with D unresolved. What was sequenced was peripheral blood. This TCR derives from a man in his sixties with active or convalescent COVID-19. This chain's CDR3 is CASSGPGRTEKLFF. The CDR3 DNA is TGTGCCAGCAGCGGACCCGGGAGAACTGAAAAACTGTTTTTT.